This T cell receptor (beta chain) appears in the sequencing data of a study of T cells and Merkel cell carcinoma outcomes. This clone was detected only once. Its target is unknown. Using immunoSEQ multiplex PCR, the repertoire was profiled, and TCRdb retains in-frame clones only, with some absent. The table lists 15,000 to 18,000 clones, about 90% of them singletons, with 7.9% in the top ten. Study-level results: Reportedly, T-cell repertoire with density predicts Merkel cell carcinoma outcomes.

Germline V lookup: CDR1 GTSNPN, CDR2 SVGIG (reference sequence). This CDR3 is 12 amino acids long. J gave up 4 bases and V 5 bases, and 4 bases lay outside the gene matches. The source is a human donor with Merkel cell carcinoma. The specimen sequenced was tumor tissue from Merkel cell carcinoma. The V gene is TRBV30, the J gene TRBJ1-1; 7 nucleotides align to TRBD1. The CDR3 DNA reads TGTGCCTGGGGTTACAGGGGCACTGAAGCTTTCTTT. It translates to CAWGYRGTEAFF.